Included here is one TCR beta chain sequence, with context. The sample belongs to a study of shared clonotypes between healthy human individuals. J was trimmed by 1 base and V by 3 bases; bases with no gene match: 11. Germline V lookup: CDR1 LGHNA, CDR2 YSLEER. This CDR3 comprises 18 residues. Terminally differentiated effector memory CD45RA+ cells were left out of the naive CD8 fraction, which was CD45RO-negative and positively selected for CCR7. The data were produced by immunoSEQ multiplex PCR, yet TCRdb's version contains in-frame clones alone and is incomplete. The sample has millions of clones; about 95% are singletons.

This receptor was taken from a man between 18 and 35 years old in good health. The chain recombines TRBV4-3 with TRBJ2-2; 7 nucleotides align to TRBD1. Source material: naive CD8+ T cells sorted from blood. The CDR3 protein is CASSQRQGMTLNTGELFF. CDR3 sequence (DNA): TGCGCCAGCAGCCAGAGACAGGGCATGACTCTGAACACCGGGGAGCTGTTTTTT.